The 19 T cell receptor beta chains below all came from one sample that was sequenced in a study of identical twins. TCRdb redid the calling of the 5' RACE reads with MiXCR, one entry per CDR3 protein. The top ten clones hold about 1.6% of a sample with approximately 630,000 distinct CDR3 sequences, under 8.5% of them seen once. These records were also assigned to another study, of yellow fever vaccine responses in identical twins.

Material for sequencing was PBMCs. The receptor set was obtained from a young woman in good health.

This clonotype occurred many times. V is TRBV28 and J is TRBJ1-6; 8 bases line up with TRBD1. The V gene's germline CDR1 is MDHEN and CDR2 SYDVKM. This CDR3 spans 15 amino acids. The V and J ends lost 6 bases and 8 bases, in that order; junction bases with no gene match: 9. Here the CDR3 DNA reads TGTGCCAGCAGAAAGTCCGGACAGGGCTATTCACCCCTCCACTTT. Protein: CASRKSGQGYSPLHF.

The V and J genes are TRBV11-2 and TRBJ2-3; possible D gene TRBD1, 5 bases. This CDR3 region has 14 residues. The germline V gene has CDR1 SGHAT and CDR2 FQNNGV. Deletions cut 2 bases from V and 3 bases from J, with 9 bases between. CDR3 residues: CASSLWGVTDTQYF. The CDR3, as DNA: TGTGCCAGCAGCTTATGGGGCGTAACAGATACGCAGTATTTT. The variable domain in full, with the rest retrieved from reference TRBV11-2 and TRBJ2-3, is EAGVAQSPRYKIIEKRQSVAFWCNPISGHATLYWYQQILGQGPKLLIQFQNNGVVDDSQLPKDRFSAERLKGVDSTLKIQPAKLEDSAVYLCASSLWGVTDTQYFGPGTRLTVL.

The sample holds many counts of this clonotype. This chain connects TRBV12-3 or TRBV12-4 to TRBJ2-7; TRBD2 matches at 8 bases. This CDR3 is built from 15 residues. The V gene end was trimmed by 8 bases and the J gene end by 2 bases; junction bases not matched to a gene: 11. For the CDR3, the DNA is TGTGCCAGCGAACGGGGGGGGACGGCTCCCTACGAGCAGTACTTC. Its translation: CASERGGTAPYEQYF.

CDR3 sequence reads: CASGRDRTGPKAFF. The CDR3 DNA is TGTGCCAGCGGCCGGGATAGGACAGGACCAAAAGCTTTCTTT. The chain is built from TRBV2 and TRBJ1-1, with 7 bases identical to TRBD1. V gave up 8 bases and J gave up 9 bases; unmatched junction bases: 15. Per germline, CDR1 SNHLY and CDR2 FYNNEI. The CDR3 sequence is 14 residues long.

The chain carries TRBV2 and TRBJ1-1; a possible D gene is TRBD1 (6 bases). Germline-derived CDR1 and CDR2 are SNHLY and FYNNEI. The length of the CDR3 is 13 residues. V gave up 7 bases and J gave up 2 bases, with 11 bases separating them. In DNA, the CDR3 is TGTGCCAGCATCACAGGGTTTAACACTGAAGCTTTCTTT. It encodes CASITGFNTEAFF.

The chain has TRBV10-3 and TRBJ2-5; the match to TRBD2 covers 12 bases. Losses at the gene ends were 3 bases for V and 2 bases for J; bases not matched to a gene: 4. CDR3 size: 16 residues. CDR1 and CDR2 from the germline V gene are ENHRY and SYGVKD. The CDR3 DNA is TGTGCCATCAGTGATTGGACTAGCGGGGATCAAGAGACCCAGTACTTC. Amino acid sequence: CAISDWTSGDQETQYF.

This clonotype occurred a few times. This chain links TRBV29-1 with TRBJ1-1, with D uncertain. V lost 5 bases and J lost 5, with 21 bases in between. This CDR3 region has 15 residues. Germline-derived CDR1 and CDR2 are SQVTM and ANQGSEA. This CDR3 is CSVYNSRTSTTEAFF. The CDR3 bases are TGCAGCGTTTACAACTCCAGGACGTCAACGACTGAAGCTTTCTTT.

The rearrangement links TRBV9 to TRBJ2-1, with 7 bases fitting TRBD2. The germline V gene encodes CDR1 SGDLS and CDR2 YYNGEE. The CDR3 runs 17 residues. With V trimmed by 0 bases and J by 3 bases, 9 bases remained unmatched. The CDR3: CASSVVGAGELYNEQFF. The CDR3 bases are TGTGCCAGCAGCGTAGTAGGGGCGGGAGAGCTCTACAATGAGCAGTTCTTC.

This clonotype was seen many times. The chain carries TRBV10-1 and TRBJ2-2; unclear D gene. This CDR3 comprises 13 residues. Germline V gene data show CDR1 as WNHNN and CDR2 as SYGVQD (reference sequence). V dropped 2 bases and J dropped 8 bases, with 9 bases sitting between them. The CDR3 region is CASSEMEAGELFF. The DNA of the CDR3 is TGCGCCAGCAGTGAGATGGAAGCGGGGGAGCTGTTTTTT.

This clonotype was counted ten times or more. The chain employs TRBV20-1 and TRBJ2-7; perhaps TRBD2 as D (5 bases). This CDR3 contains 13 residues. Deletions cut 2 bases from V and 0 bases from J, with 8 bases between. Per germline, CDR1 DFQATT and CDR2 SNEGSKA (reference sequence). The CDR3 loop reads CSARPGVSYEQYF. CDR3 DNA sequence: TGCAGTGCTAGACCCGGGGTCTCCTACGAGCAGTACTTC.

The CDR3 region has the DNA TGCAGTGCTCCGACCCCGGGACAGGGGAACACCGGGGAGCTGTTTTTT. Its protein product is CSAPTPGQGNTGELFF. The chain is built from TRBV20-1 and TRBJ2-2; 9 bases line up with TRBD1. The CDR3 length is 16 residues. Germline CDR1 DFQATT, CDR2 SNEGSKA (reference sequence). Trimming at V came to 5 bases and at J to 1 base, leaving 8 bases not matched to a gene.

This clonotype appeared a few times. The rearrangement uses TRBV27 and TRBJ2-1; D may be TRBD1 (7 bases). Germline-derived CDR1 and CDR2 are MNHEY and SMNVEV (reference sequence). CDR3 length: 16 amino acids. Trimming stripped 5 bases from V and 8 bases from J, with 22 bases between. CDR3 residues: CASSPLFGAGGYEQFF. CDR3 DNA sequence: TGTGCCAGCAGTCCCCTATTTGGGGCAGGGGGGTATGAGCAGTTCTTC.

Only a few counts were recorded for this clonotype. The chain has TRBV20-1 and TRBJ2-7; 8 bases fit TRBD2. Germline loops: CDR1 DFQATT, CDR2 SNEGSKA (reference sequence). There are 13 residues in the CDR3. V lost 4 bases and J lost 4; bases outside the gene matches: 6. In DNA, the CDR3 is TGCAGTGCTACCGGGACTAGTCAATACGAGCAGTACTTC. Encoded protein: CSATGTSQYEQYF.

In its sample, this clonotype was seen many times. CDR3 nucleotide sequence: TGCAGCGTTTCGGTTGGAAACACCATATATTTT. Translating gives CSVSVGNTIYF. This rearrangement joins TRBV29-1 to TRBJ1-3; D unclear. Germline values: CDR1 SQVTM, CDR2 ANQGSEA. The CDR3 is 11 residues long. Trimming cost V 5 bases and J 3 bases, with 5 bases left between them. Filled out from reference TRBV29-1 and TRBJ1-3, the complete variable domain reads SAVISQKPSRDICQRGTSLTIQCQVDSQVTMMFWYRQQPGQSLTLIATANQGSEATYESGFVIDKFPISRPNLTFSTLTVSNMSPEDSSIYLCSVSVGNTIYFGEGSWLTVV.

This clonotype was recorded a few times. The chain is built from TRBV6-5 and TRBJ1-6; 8 bases map to TRBD1. Germline CDR1 and CDR2: MNHEY and SVGAGI. V lost 4 bases and J lost 5; bases outside the gene matches: 1. The CDR3 sequence is 14 residues long. The CDR3 nucleotides read TGTGCCAGCAGTTCGACAGGGGATAATTCACCCCTCCACTTT. It codes for CASSSTGDNSPLHF.

This clonotype was detected ten times or more. This sequence joins TRBV12-3 or TRBV12-4 and TRBJ2-4, with D unresolved. Trimming removed 8 bases at V and 8 bases at J, with 10 bases between. CDR3 length: 11 residues. CDR3 region: CASADRYIQYF. CDR3 sequence (DNA): TGTGCCAGCGCGGATCGGTACATTCAGTACTTC.

The CDR3 DNA sequence: TGTGCCAGCACACAGGGGGCCTATGGCTACACCTTC. It translates to CASTQGAYGYTF. This chain connects TRBV12-3 or TRBV12-4 to TRBJ1-2; 9 bases agree with TRBD1. Trimming took 7 bases from V and 4 from J; bases not matched to a gene: 1. CDR3 length: 12 amino acids.

In its sample, this clonotype was seen many times. J is TRBJ1-2 and V is TRBV5-1; 10 nucleotides agree with TRBD1. Germline V CDR1 and CDR2: SGHRS, YFSETQ. There are 15 residues in the CDR3. Trimming cost V 2 bases and J 6 bases; bases outside gene matches: 7. DNA for the CDR3: TGCGCCAGCAGCTTCAGACAGGGGGCATATGATGGCTACACCTTC. As protein: CASSFRQGAYDGYTF.

The genes are TRBV14 and TRBJ2-3, with D perhaps given as TRBD1 or TRBD2 (5 bases each). The CDR3 consists of 15 residues. The V and J ends lost 3 bases and 6 bases respectively, with 16 bases between them. Germline V gene sequence: CDR1 SGHDN, CDR2 FVKESK. The CDR3 bases are TGTGCCAGCAGCCACGCGAAAGCGTGGGGGGATACGCAGTATTTT. Amino acids: CASSHAKAWGDTQYF.